Described below is a single TCR beta chain sequence and its context. Its antigen is unknown. Here immunoSEQ multiplex PCR was the method, and the copy in TCRdb shows in-frame clones only, minus some. The repertoire holds 100,000 to 140,000 clones, about 91% seen once, with 1% to 1.5% in the top ten. The data were obtained in a study of OX40 agonist ivuxolimab in advanced cancers. Study context: All patients had ivuxolimab intravenously every 2 weeks at 0.01 to 10 mg/kg.

Blood got drawn at baseline, again on cycle 4 day 1, and then on cycle 7 day 1. Whole-study findings and limits: At 0.1-3.0 mg/kg, partial responders had clonal expansion among the lowest observed. Which antigen the expanded peripheral T cells recognized is unknown.

This CDR3 region has 17 residues. Germline V gene data show CDR1 as SGHRS and CDR2 as YFSETQ. The V gene lost 0 bases and the J gene lost 4 bases, with 16 bases spanning the gap. The chain joins TRBV5-1 to TRBJ1-4, with D uncertain. Sequences were derived from CD4+ or CD8+ T cells sorted from blood, sampled in a trial of the OX40 agonist ivuxolimab. This clonotype was obtained from an adult with an advanced solid tumor such as melanoma, head and neck, liver or kidney cancer. The CDR3 coding sequence is TGCGCCAGCAGCTTGGGCCAGGTAGCGGGTAGTAATGAAAAACTGTTTTTT. This gives the protein CASSLGQVAGSNEKLFF.